This T cell receptor beta chain emerged from a study of response to subunit inactivated influenza vaccine. This clonotype came up once. This CDR3 contains 16 residues. Germline V gives CDR1 KGHDR, CDR2 SFDVKD. V trimming: 4 bases; J trimming: 4 bases; junction bases outside the gene matches: 7. TCRdb recomputed calls from the RT-PCR reads with MiXCR, one row per CDR3 protein. The table has about 540,000 distinct CDR3 sequences, under 30% seen once; the top ten hold approximately 3%. These sequences were also reported in another study, on T cells expressing NK-cell markers. This second study says: Libraries used 5'RACE template switching adding universal primer site and UMIs. It was sorted CD3+CD56+NKG2C+, CD3+CD56+NKG2C- and CD3+CD56-NKG2C+ T cells that supplied the TCR beta repertoires. The eight sequenced donors comprised seven who were HCMV-seropositive and one who was seronegative. In several donors, dominant clonotypes made up roughly 28.3-65% of CD3+CD56-NKG2C+ cells. HCMV specificity was not established for the expanded NKG2C+ T cell clones.

The receptor's source is a man aged 50-59 years who received an inactivated influenza vaccine. Source: CD4+ T cells sorted from PBMCs, taken about 13 days after vaccination. The chain has TRBV24-1 and TRBJ2-3; 10 bases match TRBD2. For the CDR3, the DNA is TGTGCCACCAGTGACCCTAGCGGGAGTGGGGCAGATACGCAGTATTTT. As protein: CATSDPSGSGADTQYF.